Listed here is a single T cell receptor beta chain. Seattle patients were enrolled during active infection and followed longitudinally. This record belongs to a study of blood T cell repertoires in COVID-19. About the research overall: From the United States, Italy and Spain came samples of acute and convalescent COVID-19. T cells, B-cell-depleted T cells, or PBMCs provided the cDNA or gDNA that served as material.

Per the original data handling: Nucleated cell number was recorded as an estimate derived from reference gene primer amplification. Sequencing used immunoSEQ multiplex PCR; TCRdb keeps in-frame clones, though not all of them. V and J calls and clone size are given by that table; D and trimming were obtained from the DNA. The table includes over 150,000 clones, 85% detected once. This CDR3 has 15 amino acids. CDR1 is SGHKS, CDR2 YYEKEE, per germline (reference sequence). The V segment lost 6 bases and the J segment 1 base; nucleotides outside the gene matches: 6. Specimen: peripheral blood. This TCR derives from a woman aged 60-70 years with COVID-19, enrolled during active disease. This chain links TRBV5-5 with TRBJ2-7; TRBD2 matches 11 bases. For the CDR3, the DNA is TGTGCCAGCACCGATAGCGGGAGGGGGTCCTACGAGCAGTACTTC. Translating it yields CASTDSGRGSYEQYF.